This T cell receptor beta chain appears in the sequencing data of a study of blood T cell repertoires in COVID-19. The repertoire was sequenced with immunoSEQ multiplex PCR; TCRdb's copy has only in-frame clones and lacks some. The data contain about 360,000 clones, 86% of them singletons. Germline V gene sequence: CDR1 LGHDT, CDR2 YNNKEL (reference sequence). The J segment lost 7 bases and the V segment lost 5 bases, leaving 12 bases of the junction unmatched. CDR3 length: 16 amino acids. The TCR originated in a woman aged 55-70 years with COVID-19, enrolled during active disease. The chain uses TRBV3-1 (or the pseudogene TRBV3-2) and TRBJ2-1, with 9 positions matching TRBD1. The specimen sequenced was peripheral blood. This chain's CDR3 is CASSIRSGQGRNEQFF. CDR3 in DNA: TGTGCCAGCAGCATCAGGTCGGGACAGGGTCGGAATGAGCAGTTCTTC.